The 31 T cell receptor beta chains below were found in one sample sequenced in a study of spatial heterogeneity in lung cancer. Using its own MiXCR run on the 5' RACE reads, TCRdb lists one record per CDR3 protein. The profile shows 45,000 to 65,000 distinct CDR3 sequences, roughly 7% of them singletons. Time point denoted: sample taken at primary tumor resection. From tumor, nontumor lung or frozen PBMC, whole RNA was taken unsorted for sequencing. The material was PBMCs, obtained at surgery. These receptors originate from a female donor with early-stage non-small cell lung cancer.

This clonotype was counted at least ten times. The chain employs TRBV20-1 and TRBJ1-1, with TRBD1 identical over 9 bases. Germline assignment: CDR1 DFQATT and CDR2 SNEGSKA (reference sequence). This CDR3 contains 15 residues. After removal of 3 bases from V and 4 bases from J, the junction contained 9 bases not matched to a gene. The CDR3 nucleotides are TGCAGTGCTAGGGACAGGGGATTGTTTGGCACTGAAGCTTTCTTT. It specifies CSARDRGLFGTEAFF.

This clonotype was picked up many times. This chain connects TRBV29-1 to TRBJ2-7; D remains ambiguous. The germline V gene has CDR1 SQVTM and CDR2 ANQGSEA. This CDR3 region has 11 residues. V was clipped by 4 bases and J by 7 bases, with 11 bases between them. The CDR3 here is CSVGYTLEQYF. CDR3 bases: TGCAGCGTTGGGTACACCTTAGAGCAGTACTTC.

Details on this clonotype: A much larger clonotype is one base distant, so this may be a read error. The CDR3 DNA sequence: TGCGCCGGCAGCTTGGATGAGCTTCCTCAGTATTTT. Translation gives CAGSLDELPQYF. The chain is built from TRBV5-1 and TRBJ2-3; D is uncertain. The CDR3 is 12 residues long. Germline lookup yields CDR1 SGHRS and CDR2 YFSETQ.

This clonotype showed up many times. This chain links TRBV19 with TRBJ1-2; D uncertain. The CDR3 runs to 12 residues. The V and J ends lost 8 bases and 4 bases respectively, with 11 bases between them. Germline CDR1 is LNHDA and CDR2 is SQIVND (reference sequence). The CDR3 is CASASPSYGYTF. Written as DNA, the CDR3 is TGTGCCAGTGCCTCCCCAAGCTATGGCTACACCTTC. The whole variable domain, filled in from reference TRBV19 and TRBJ1-2, reads DGGITQSPKYLFRKEGQNVTLSCEQNLNHDAMYWYRQDPGQGLRLIYYSQIVNDFQKGDIAEGYSVSREKKESFPLTVTSAQKNPTAFYLCASASPSYGYTFGSGTRLTVV.

This clonotype showed up many times. The chain carries TRBV6-2 or TRBV6-3 and TRBJ2-5; D not certain. The germline V and J ends were trimmed by 6 bases and 4 bases, with 15 bases remaining between them. The CDR3 consists of 14 residues. Looked up from germline, CDR1 is MNHEY and CDR2 is SVGEGT. CDR3 sequence: CASRRAANPETQYF. CDR3 DNA: TGTGCCAGCAGACGCGCGGCAAATCCAGAGACCCAGTACTTC.

In the case of this clonotype: A single base separates this from a much larger clone, so it may be a read error. CDR3 nucleotide sequence: TGTGCCAGCAGCCAAGACTCGCAAGAGACCCAGTGCTTC. Its protein product is CASSQDSQETQCF. This chain uses TRBV4-2 with TRBJ2-5; D is ambiguous. This CDR3 region has 13 residues. Germline-derived CDR1 and CDR2 are LGHNA and YNFKEQ.

V and J are TRBV6-1 and TRBJ1-5, with D unresolved. CDR1 and CDR2 from the germline V gene are MNHNS and SASEGT. The CDR3 covers 15 residues. Trimming removed 2 bases from V and 1 base from J, with 9 bases in between. The DNA for the CDR3 is TGTGCCAGCAGTGAAAAGGCGTCGAGCAATCAGCCCCAGCATTTT. Protein product: CASSEKASSNQPQHF.

This clonotype was seen at least ten times. V is TRBV7-2 and J is TRBJ2-1; 15 bases agree with TRBD2. Germline V gene sequence: CDR1 SGHTA, CDR2 FQGNSA. Trimming cost V 5 bases and J 9 bases; bases outside gene matches: 11. This CDR3 is built from 17 residues. The chain's CDR3 is CASSPLGLAGGLSEQFF. CDR3 DNA: TGTGCCAGCAGCCCCCTAGGACTAGCGGGGGGGCTTAGTGAGCAGTTCTTC. Using reference TRBV7-2 and TRBJ2-1 for the parts outside the CDR3, the full variable domain is GAGVSQSPSNKVTEKGKDVELRCDPISGHTALYWYRQSLGQGLEFLIYFQGNSAPDKSGLPSDRFSAERTGGSVSTLTIQRTQQEDSAVYLCASSPLGLAGGLSEQFFGPGTRLTVL.

This clonotype was detected ten times or more. The chain has TRBV7-2 and TRBJ2-5; tentatively, D is TRBD2 (7 bases). V was clipped by 1 base and J by 0 bases, with 15 bases between them. CDR1 is SGHTA, CDR2 FQGNSA, per germline. CDR3 length: 17 residues. The CDR3 is CASSLGGGAVDQETQYF. CDR3 bases: TGTGCCAGCAGCTTAGGTGGGGGGGCCGTGGACCAAGAGACCCAGTACTTC.

This clonotype appeared many times. The chain is built from TRBV12-3 or TRBV12-4 and TRBJ2-5; weak D call: TRBD1 (5 bases). Trimming removed 6 bases at V and 2 bases at J, with 16 bases between. This CDR3 is built from 15 residues. CDR3 protein: CASRGPGMGQETQYF. CDR3 sequence (DNA): TGTGCCAGCAGGGGGCCAGGGATGGGACAAGAGACCCAGTACTTC.

This clonotype was detected a few times. The chain couples TRBV4-3 to TRBJ1-1; no reliable D call. The germline V gene has CDR1 LGHNA and CDR2 YSLEER. The ends were cut back, 0 bases at V and 1 base at J, with 6 bases in the middle. The CDR3 consists of 14 residues. The CDR3 region has the DNA TGCGCCAGCAGCCAAGATCAAGGGAACACTGAAGCTTTCTTT. Amino acid sequence: CASSQDQGNTEAFF.

The chain employs TRBV27 and TRBJ2-5; 11 bases are a match to TRBD1. CDR1 and CDR2 from the germline V gene are MNHEY and SMNVEV (reference sequence). V lost 0 bases, J lost 7 bases, and 4 bases stayed unmatched. The CDR3 spans 15 residues. CDR3 sequence: CASSLSGTGGATQYF. The CDR3 DNA is TGTGCCAGCAGTTTATCTGGGACAGGGGGGGCGACCCAGTACTTC.

The rearrangement joins TRBV20-1 to TRBJ2-7; TRBD2 might be the D (6 bases). This CDR3 contains 13 residues. V gave up 5 bases and J gave up 3 bases, with 14 bases separating them. Germline CDR1 and CDR2: DFQATT and SNEGSKA (reference sequence). The CDR3 DNA follows: TGCAGTGCTCCCCGGGACTCTAACTACGAGCAGTACTTC. Translating gives CSAPRDSNYEQYF.

This chain connects TRBV6-2 or TRBV6-3 to TRBJ1-1; no clear D gene. This CDR3 region has 13 residues. Germline loops: CDR1 MNHEY, CDR2 SVGEGT. V dropped 7 bases and J dropped 2 bases, with 11 bases sitting between them. In nucleotides, the CDR3 is TGTGCCAGCATAAGAAGGAGTAACACTGAAGCTTTCTTT. Translation gives CASIRRSNTEAFF.

A remark on this clonotype: A read error may be the cause here, since a much bigger clone is one base away. Since no conserved phenylalanine or tryptophan closes the CDR3, a read error is the likely cause. V is TRBV25-1 and J is TRBJ1-1; the match to TRBD1 covers 10 bases. J lost 3 bases, V lost 6 bases, and 7 bases had no gene match. The CDR3 contains 15 residues. Germline loops: CDR1 MGHDK, CDR2 SYGVNS. CDR3 sequence: CASSRQGARYTEAFL. The CDR3 DNA reads as TGTGCCAGCAGCCGACAGGGGGCGAGGTACACTGAAGCTTTCTTA.

This clonotype was counted between two and nine times. This chain links TRBV7-2 with TRBJ1-1, with D perhaps TRBD1 (6 bases). Deletions cut 0 bases from V and 6 bases from J, with 14 bases between. CDR1 is SGHTA and CDR2 is FQGNSA in the germline V gene. This CDR3 is 15 amino acids long. The CDR3 DNA is TGTGCCAGCAGCTTAGCATTCCTTGGGGGCCCTGAAGCTTTCTTT. This gives the protein CASSLAFLGGPEAFF.

This clonotype has a count of ten or more. This chain uses TRBV28 with TRBJ2-7; perhaps TRBD1 as D (6 bases). CDR1 MDHEN and CDR2 SYDVKM come from the germline V gene. This CDR3 contains 18 residues. Between the trimmed V and J ends, which lost 5 bases and 1 base, there was a span of 24 bases. CDR3 nucleotides: TGTGCCAGCAGTCACCCCCGAGGGGGTTCGGTCCTTTCCTACGAGCAGTACTTC. Translating it yields CASSHPRGGSVLSYEQYF.

This clonotype was observed many times. The gene calls are TRBV7-2 and TRBJ2-5; D not resolved. CDR3 length equals 14 residues. The V gene lost 6 bases and the J gene lost 2 bases, with 13 bases spanning the gap. Germline-derived CDR1 and CDR2 are SGHTA and FQGNSA. The CDR3: CASSQHRSQETQYF. In DNA form, the CDR3 reads TGTGCCAGCAGTCAACACCGCAGTCAAGAGACCCAGTACTTC.

The chain employs TRBV28 and TRBJ1-1; unclear D gene. The V and J ends lost 5 bases and 4 bases respectively, with 11 bases between them. CDR1 is MDHEN and CDR2 is SYDVKM in the germline V gene. The CDR3 covers 13 residues. Here the CDR3 reads CASSGPPPTEAFF. In DNA form, the CDR3 reads TGTGCCAGCAGTGGGCCCCCCCCCACTGAAGCTTTCTTT.

J is TRBJ2-1 and V is TRBV5-1; 9 bases map to TRBD2. Germline V gene sequence: CDR1 SGHRS, CDR2 YFSETQ. The CDR3 length is 15 residues. Germline trimming cut 4 bases from V and 4 bases from J; bases unmatched to any gene: 6. The CDR3, as DNA: TGCGCCAGCAGCGATAGCGGGGGAGGTTACAATGAGCAGTTCTTC. This gives the protein CASSDSGGGYNEQFF.

Many counts were recorded for this clonotype. The rearrangement links TRBV7-8 to TRBJ2-5; 9 nucleotides line up with TRBD1. The V and J ends lost 3 bases and 4 bases, in that order; junction bases with no gene match: 6. Germline V gives CDR1 SGHVS, CDR2 FQNEAQ. This CDR3 has 15 residues. DNA of the CDR3: TGTGCCAGCAGCTTGGAACAGGGGGCCGCAGAGACCCAGTACTTC. Translating gives CASSLEQGAAETQYF.

This clonotype was seen at least ten times. This chain connects TRBV28 to TRBJ2-1; 7 bases line up with TRBD1. CDR3 length: 15 amino acids. Trimming took 7 bases from V and 7 from J; bases not matched to a gene: 13. Germline V gene sequence: CDR1 MDHEN, CDR2 SYDVKM. The chain's CDR3 is CASNPPGQLGNEQFF. For the CDR3, the DNA is TGTGCCAGCAATCCCCCGGGACAGTTGGGGAATGAGCAGTTCTTC.

This clonotype occurred many times. This sequence joins TRBV7-9 and TRBJ2-3; 7 positions match TRBD1. This CDR3 spans 16 amino acids. The V segment lost 5 bases and the J segment 1 base; nucleotides outside the gene matches: 9. The V gene's germline CDR1 is SEHNR and CDR2 FQNEAQ (reference sequence). CDR3 loop: CASSPPTGVGTDTQYF. The CDR3 nucleotides read TGTGCCAGCAGCCCACCTACAGGGGTTGGCACAGATACGCAGTATTTT.

This clonotype was recorded at least ten times. This sequence joins TRBV7-2 and TRBJ2-1; 10 positions match TRBD2. The CDR3 length is 15 residues. Germline CDR1 is SGHTA and CDR2 is FQGNSA. With 4 bases clipped from V and 6 bases from J, the junction kept 6 bases outside the gene matches. CDR3 region: CASSSKRGGSNEQFF. The CDR3 region has the DNA TGTGCCAGCAGCTCCAAGCGGGGGGGAAGCAATGAGCAGTTCTTC.

This clonotype occurred many times. The rearrangement uses TRBV5-1 and TRBJ1-2; 9 bases line up with TRBD1. Trimming took 3 bases from V and 4 from J; bases not matched to a gene: 7. The germline V gene encodes CDR1 SGHRS and CDR2 YFSETQ. The CDR3 extends over 15 amino acids. The CDR3 loop is CASSSAGTGSYGYTF. CDR3 in DNA: TGCGCCAGCAGCTCCGCCGGGACAGGGTCCTATGGCTACACCTTC.

This clonotype came up many times. This chain joins TRBV12-3 or TRBV12-4 and TRBJ2-3; 9 bases are a match to TRBD2. The ends lost 7 bases at V and 5 bases at J; junction bases unmatched: 10. The CDR3 spans 15 residues. For the CDR3, the DNA is TGTGCCAGCACCCTCATAGCGGGGGTCGGAGATACGCAGTATTTT. Translated, it gives CASTLIAGVGDTQYF.

This clonotype was seen at least ten times. The DNA of the CDR3 is TGTGCCACCAGCGTAGCGGGGGTTGCAGATACGCAGTATTTT. Its translation is CATSVAGVADTQYF. This sequence joins TRBV25-1 and TRBJ2-3; 9 nucleotides line up with TRBD2. V lost 10 bases, J lost 4 bases, and 9 bases stayed unmatched. The CDR3 runs to 14 residues. Per the germline V gene, CDR1 is MGHDK and CDR2 is SYGVNS.

In this sample, this clonotype turned up a few times. The V call is TRBV3-1, the J call TRBJ2-3, with D unclear. This CDR3 comprises 15 residues. Per germline, CDR1 LGHDT and CDR2 YNNKEL (reference sequence). V was cut by 2 bases and J by 2 bases, with 11 bases left in between. The CDR3 spells CASSQRLLVTDTQYF. CDR3 nucleotides: TGTGCCAGCAGCCAAAGACTTCTTGTCACAGATACGCAGTATTTT.

The DNA of the CDR3 is TGTGCCAGCAGCGGCGGGACTAGGGGCGAGACCCAGTACTTC. Amino acid sequence: CASSGGTRGETQYF. The chain has TRBV4-2 and TRBJ2-5, with 8 positions matching TRBD2. CDR1 is LGHNA, CDR2 YNFKEQ, per germline. J was trimmed by 5 bases and V by 5 bases; bases with no gene match: 7. The CDR3 totals 14 residues.

This clonotype was counted at least ten times. The gene calls are TRBV12-3 or TRBV12-4 and TRBJ2-1; D unclear. CDR3 length: 13 residues. Between the trimmed V and J ends, which lost 3 bases and 9 bases, there was a span of 12 bases. This CDR3 reads CASSFQAQSEQFF. The CDR3 DNA reads as TGTGCCAGCAGTTTTCAGGCACAATCTGAGCAGTTCTTC.

This clonotype has a count of ten or more. V usage is TRBV15 and J usage is TRBJ1-1; D is unresolved. The CDR3 runs 13 residues. Between the trimmed V and J ends, which lost 0 bases and 10 bases, there was a span of 12 bases. Germline CDR1 and CDR2: LNHNV and YYDKDF (reference sequence). The CDR3 spells CATSRDASTRAFF. The CDR3 DNA reads TGTGCCACCAGCAGAGATGCTTCTACGAGAGCTTTCTTT. The full variable domain, rest sourced from reference TRBV15 and TRBJ1-1, is DAMVIQNPRYQVTQFGKPVTLSCSQTLNHNVMYWYQQKSSQAPKLLFHYYDKDFNNEADTPDNFQSRRPNTSFCFLDIRSPGLGDTAMYLCATSRDASTRAFFGQGTRLTVV.